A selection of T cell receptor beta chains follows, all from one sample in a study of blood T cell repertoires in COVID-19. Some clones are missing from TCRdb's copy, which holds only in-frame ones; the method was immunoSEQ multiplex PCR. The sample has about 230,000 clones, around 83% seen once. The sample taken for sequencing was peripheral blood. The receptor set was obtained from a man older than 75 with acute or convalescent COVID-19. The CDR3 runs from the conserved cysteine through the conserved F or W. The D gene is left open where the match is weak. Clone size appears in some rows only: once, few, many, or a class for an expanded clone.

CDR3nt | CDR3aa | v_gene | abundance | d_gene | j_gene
TGCAGCGCAGGGGAGGGCACAGATACGCAGTATTTT | CSAGEGTDTQYF | TRBV29-1 | - | - | TRBJ2-3
TGCGCCAGCAGCTTGGCGAATAGCTTGGATACGCAGTATTTT | CASSLANSLDTQYF | TRBV5-1 | - | - | TRBJ2-3
TGCAGCGTTGCCAGACAGGTCAACACTGAAGCTTTCTTT | CSVARQVNTEAFF | TRBV29-1 | - | - | TRBJ1-1
TGTGCCAGCAGCCCGGGACTAGCGGGAGGAAGTGTCGAGCAGTACTTC | CASSPGLAGGSVEQYF | TRBV7-3 | - | TRBD2 | TRBJ2-7
TGCGCCAGCAGCTTGGGACAGGGTGCCTCAATGAACACTGAAGCTTTCTTT | CASSLGQGASMNTEAFF | TRBV5-1 | - | TRBD1 | TRBJ1-1
TGTGCCAGCAGTGACAGGGGTTCTGGGGCCAACGTCCTGACTTTC | CASSDRGSGANVLTF | TRBV6-1 | - | - | TRBJ2-6
TGTGCCACTAGTCTCCTAGGGGAAATGAACACTGAAGCTTTCTTT | CATSLLGEMNTEAFF | TRBV6-5 | - | - | TRBJ1-1
TGTGCCAGCAGCCAAAGGACTTTCTGGTACGAGCAGTACTTC | CASSQRTFWYEQYF | TRBV3-1/TRBV3-2 | - | - | TRBJ2-7
TGCGCCAGCAGCTTGGGGGGCGGGATAGCAGGCAGCTCCTACGAGCAGTACTTC | CASSLGGGIAGSSYEQYF | TRBV5-1 | - | - | TRBJ2-7
TGTGCCAGCAGTCCGGGACAGGGGCTTAGAGATACGCAGTATTTT | CASSPGQGLRDTQYF | TRBV2 | - | TRBD1 | TRBJ2-3
TGTGCCTGGAGTGTAAGCGGCTACGAGCAGTACTTC | CAWSVSGYEQYF | TRBV30 | - | - | TRBJ2-7
TGTGCCATCAGTGAGTCAAGGGGAAGCACAGATACGCAGTATTTT | CAISESRGSTDTQYF | TRBV10-3 | - | - | TRBJ2-3
TGTGCCAGCAGCTTGGGGGCAGGATCTAATGAAAAACTGTTTTTT | CASSLGAGSNEKLFF | TRBV7-9 | - | - | TRBJ1-4
TGTGCCAGCAAATTCGGCGGGTCTGGGGCCAACGTCCTGACTTTC | CASKFGGSGANVLTF | TRBV11-2 | - | - | TRBJ2-6
TGCGCCAGCAGCCAATCCCCTATTACTGCCTACAATGAGCAGTTCTTC | CASSQSPITAYNEQFF | TRBV4-1 | - | - | TRBJ2-1
TGTGCCACCAGTGATTTACCGGGGTCCAGTACCGGGGAGCTGTTTTTT | CATSDLPGSSTGELFF | TRBV24-1 | - | - | TRBJ2-2
TGTGCCAGCAGCCCTCCTAGCGGGAGGTCGACCGGGGAGCTGTTTTTT | CASSPPSGRSTGELFF | TRBV11-2 | - | TRBD2 | TRBJ2-2
TGTGCCAGCAACCACCAGACTAGCGGCTCCTACAATGAGCAGTTCTTC | CASNHQTSGSYNEQFF | TRBV9 | few | TRBD2 | TRBJ2-1
TGTGCCAGCAGCCTTGTAAAAGAGACCCAGTACTTC | CASSLVKETQYF | TRBV5-4 | - | - | TRBJ2-5
TGTGCCAGCAGTGAAGGACAGGGCGGAGAAAAACTGTTTTTT | CASSEGQGGEKLFF | TRBV2 | - | TRBD1 | TRBJ1-4
TGTGCCAGCACCAGGGGACAGGAAAATTCACCCCTCCACTTT | CASTRGQENSPLHF | TRBV28 | - | TRBD1 | TRBJ1-6
TGTGCCAGCAGTTCTTCCCAAACAGCAACTAATGAAAAACTGTTTTTT | CASSSSQTATNEKLFF | TRBV6-6 | - | - | TRBJ1-4
TGCGCCAGCAGCCCAGGGGGCGCGACTGGAGAGACCCAGTACTTC | CASSPGGATGETQYF | TRBV5-1 | once | TRBD1 | TRBJ2-5
TGTGCCAGCAGCGTAGGGGCAGCGGGGGTGCAAGAGACCCAGTACTTC | CASSVGAAGVQETQYF | TRBV9 | - | TRBD2 | TRBJ2-5
TGTGCCAGCAGCTGGAAGACAGGCGGAAATGAAAAACTGTTTTTT | CASSWKTGGNEKLFF | TRBV7-2 | few | - | TRBJ1-4
TGTGCCAGCTCACTCGGACAGGGTTCCTACAATGAGCAGTTCTTC | CASSLGQGSYNEQFF | TRBV18 | few | TRBD1 | TRBJ2-1